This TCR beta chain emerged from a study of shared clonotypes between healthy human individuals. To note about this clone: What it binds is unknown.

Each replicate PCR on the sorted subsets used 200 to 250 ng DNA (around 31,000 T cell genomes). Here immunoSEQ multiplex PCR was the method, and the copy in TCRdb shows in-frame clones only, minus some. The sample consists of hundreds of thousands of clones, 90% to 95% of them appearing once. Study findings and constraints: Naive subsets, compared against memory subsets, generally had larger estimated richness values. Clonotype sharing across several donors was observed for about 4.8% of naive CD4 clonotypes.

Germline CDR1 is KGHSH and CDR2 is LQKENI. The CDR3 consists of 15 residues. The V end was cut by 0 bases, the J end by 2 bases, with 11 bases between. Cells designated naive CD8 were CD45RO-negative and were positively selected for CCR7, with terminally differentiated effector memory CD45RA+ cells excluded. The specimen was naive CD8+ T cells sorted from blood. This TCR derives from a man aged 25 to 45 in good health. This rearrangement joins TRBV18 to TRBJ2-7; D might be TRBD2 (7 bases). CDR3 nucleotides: TGTGCCAGCTCACCACCTGCGGGGGCGACCTACGAGCAGTACTTC. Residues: CASSPPAGATYEQYF. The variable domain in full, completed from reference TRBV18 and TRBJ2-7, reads NAGVMQNPRHLVRRRGQEARLRCSPMKGHSHVYWYRQLPEEGLKFMVYLQKENIIDESGMPKERFSAEFPKEGPSILRIQQVVRGDSAAYFCASSPPAGATYEQYFGPGTRLTVT.